The text below deals with one T cell receptor beta chain. Its antigen is as yet unknown. This record belongs to a study of T cell responses to AZD1222 COVID-19 vaccine. Study-level results: There were repertoire samples only from the period after the peak T cell response. White British people made up most donors, females outnumbered males, and clonal diversity was possibly underestimated. Vaccine-related CD4 TCRs covered spike, predominating at 160-218 and 743-854.

Only in-frame clones appear in the TCRdb table, and some are missing; sequencing was by immunoSEQ multiplex PCR. Of 45,000 to 55,000 clones detected, 84% appear once; the ten largest clones hold roughly 10%. The specimen comprised peripheral blood, sampled on day 0 of AZD1222 vaccination. This receptor was obtained from an adult in good health.

This CDR3 is CASLKGTSGYTF. CDR3 sequence (DNA): TGTGCCAGCCTGAAGGGTACCTCTGGCTACACCTTC. The V and J genes are TRBV2 and TRBJ1-2; D is ambiguous. Germline lookup yields CDR1 SNHLY and CDR2 FYNNEI. V was cut by 8 bases and J by 7 bases, with 14 bases left in between. The CDR3 has 12 residues.